This T cell receptor (beta chain) came from a study of spatial heterogeneity in lung cancer. For the study at large: The donor population consisted of roughly 70 patients with untreated, early-stage non-small cell lung cancer. Alpha-chain detections were consistently fewer than beta-chain detections among the sequences.

Regarding time point: blood at routine non-recurrence follow-up after resection. The study sequenced unsorted whole RNA from tumor, nontumor lung or frozen PBMC. This clonotype was seen at least ten times. What it recognizes is unknown. All TCR cDNA molecules were individually tagged with a unique molecular identifier. TCRdb re-called the 5' RACE reads with MiXCR, one entry per CDR3 protein. The sample carries around 110,000 distinct CDR3 sequences, 9% to 15% recorded once. The study's findings and limits: Circulating ubiquitous expanded tumor TCRs were observed more frequently at resection than at follow-up.

The germline gives CDR1 SGDLS, CDR2 YYNGEE. Trimming cost V 0 bases and J 4 bases, with 5 bases left between them. CDR3 length equals 13 residues. The TCR was taken from a male donor with early-stage non-small cell lung cancer. The chain carries TRBV9 and TRBJ1-5, with no clear D. The sequencing here drew on PBMCs, taken at follow-up. The CDR3 coding sequence is TGTGCCAGCAGCGTAGCCAGTAATCAGCCCCAGCATTTT. Amino acid sequence: CASSVASNQPQHF.